Listed here is a single TCR beta chain. V lost 0 bases and J lost 8, with 10 bases in between. The length of the CDR3 is 13 residues. CDR1 and CDR2 from the germline V gene are KGHSH and LQKENI. This sample was taken from a study of blood T cell repertoires in COVID-19. Profiled with immunoSEQ multiplex PCR; TCRdb holds only in-frame clones, not every one. The table records 100,000 to 150,000 clones, nearly 70% of them present only once. The sequencing sample was made of peripheral blood. The clonotype originates from an older woman with acute or convalescent COVID-19. V and J are TRBV18 and TRBJ1-2; D is ambiguous. CDR3 sequence reads: CASSPPVPGGYTF. In DNA, the CDR3 is TGTGCCAGCTCACCACCGGTCCCGGGAGGCTACACCTTC.